The 8 T cell receptor beta chains below all came from one sample that was sequenced in a study of shared clonotypes between healthy human individuals. Profiled with immunoSEQ multiplex PCR; TCRdb holds only in-frame clones, not every one. The profile shows 300,000 to 400,000 clones, about nine tenths of them singletons. The sequenced material came from memory CD8+ T cells sorted from blood. Sample subset: CD45RO+ cells pooled with CCR7-negative TemRA cells. The receptors were gathered from a young man in good health.

The chain combines TRBV5-4 with TRBJ1-2; no clear D. Trimming took off 3 bases at V and 5 bases at J, with 17 bases between the two ends. CDR1 and CDR2 from the germline V gene are SGHNT and YYREEE (reference sequence). The CDR3 runs to 15 residues. The CDR3 sequence is CASSSILGPSYGYTF. The CDR3 coding sequence is TGTGCCAGCAGCTCGATATTGGGCCCATCTTATGGCTACACCTTC.

This rearrangement joins TRBV5-6 to TRBJ2-7; the match to TRBD1 covers 9 bases. J was trimmed by 0 bases and V by 5 bases; bases with no gene match: 3. CDR1 SGHDT and CDR2 YYEEEE come from the germline V gene. There are 14 residues in the CDR3. Here the CDR3 reads CASSGTGRSYEQYF. CDR3 in DNA: TGTGCCAGCAGTGGGACAGGGCGCTCCTACGAGCAGTACTTC.

The chain recombines TRBV7-9 with TRBJ1-6; D may be TRBD1 (6 bases). Germline CDR1 SEHNR, CDR2 FQNEAQ (reference sequence). The CDR3 is 13 amino acids. V lost 3 bases, J lost 8 bases, and 8 bases lay in between. Here the CDR3 reads CASSLAGDSPLHF. Written as DNA, the CDR3 is TGTGCCAGCAGCTTGGCAGGGGATTCACCCCTCCACTTT.

The chain has TRBV12-5 and TRBJ2-7; 10 bases map to TRBD2. The CDR3 length is 15 residues. Germline lookup yields CDR1 LGHNT and CDR2 FRNRAP. The junction had 3 bases not matched to a gene; V was cut back by 1 base and J by 3 bases. The CDR3 region is CASGLGSSGSYEQYF. CDR3 DNA sequence: TGTGCTAGTGGTTTGGGTTCTAGCGGGAGCTACGAGCAGTACTTC.

This sequence joins TRBV5-4 and TRBJ2-1, with D perhaps matching TRBD2 (6 bases). CDR3 length: 13 residues. V was cut by 4 bases and J by 9 bases, with 14 bases left in between. Germline CDR1 is SGHNT and CDR2 is YYREEE (reference sequence). Here the CDR3 DNA reads TGTGCCAGCAGCACTTCCTCGGAGGGTGAGCAGTTCTTC. This gives the protein CASSTSSEGEQFF.

V and J are TRBV27 and TRBJ2-3; the D call may be TRBD1 or TRBD2 (5 bases each). Germline CDR1 and CDR2: MNHEY and SMNVEV (reference sequence). This CDR3 has 16 amino acids. Deletions cut 3 bases from V and 0 bases from J, with 13 bases between. This CDR3 reads CASSLVWGPSTDTQYF. Written as DNA, the CDR3 is TGTGCCAGCAGTTTGGTCTGGGGACCTAGCACAGATACGCAGTATTTT.

This rearrangement joins TRBV27 to TRBJ1-1; a weak D match, TRBD1 (5 bases). This CDR3 comprises 15 residues. CDR1 and CDR2 (germline): MNHEY, SMNVEV (reference sequence). V gave up 2 bases and J gave up 4 bases, with 14 bases separating them. The CDR3 reads CASSLSGHGGTEAFF. The CDR3 nucleotides read TGTGCCAGCAGTTTAAGTGGCCATGGGGGCACTGAAGCTTTCTTT.

The chain couples TRBV28 to TRBJ2-3; D might be TRBD1 (5 bases). Germline CDR1 MDHEN, CDR2 SYDVKM. The length of the CDR3 is 13 residues. The V gene lost 7 bases and the J gene lost 2 bases, with 10 bases spanning the gap. The CDR3 here is CASTQGNTDTQYF. The CDR3 DNA sequence: TGTGCCAGCACCCAGGGAAACACAGATACGCAGTATTTT.